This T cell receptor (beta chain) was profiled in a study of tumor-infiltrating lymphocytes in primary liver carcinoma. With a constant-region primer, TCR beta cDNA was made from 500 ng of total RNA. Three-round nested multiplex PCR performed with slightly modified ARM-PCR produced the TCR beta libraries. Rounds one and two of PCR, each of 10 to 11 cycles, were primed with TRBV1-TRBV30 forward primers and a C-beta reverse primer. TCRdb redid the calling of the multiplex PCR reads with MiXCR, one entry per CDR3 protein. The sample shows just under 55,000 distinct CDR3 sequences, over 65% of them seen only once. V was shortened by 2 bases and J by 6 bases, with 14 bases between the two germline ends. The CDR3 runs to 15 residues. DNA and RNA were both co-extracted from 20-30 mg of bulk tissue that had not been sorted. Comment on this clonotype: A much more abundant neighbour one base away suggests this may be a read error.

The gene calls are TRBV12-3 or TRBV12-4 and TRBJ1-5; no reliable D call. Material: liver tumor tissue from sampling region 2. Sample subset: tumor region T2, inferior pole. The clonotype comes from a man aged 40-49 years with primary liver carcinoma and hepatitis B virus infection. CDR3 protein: CASSLMGSGSQPQHF. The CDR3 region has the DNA TGTGCCAGCAGTTTAATGGGATCTGGCAGTCAGCCCCAGCATTTT.